The 12 T cell receptor beta chains presented below share a single source sample, sequenced in a study of CD8 T cells in Susac syndrome. cDNA came from approximately 0.5 to 1 ug RNA primed by random hexamers. One entry per CDR3 protein, called by TCRdb with MiXCR from the immunoSEQ multiplex PCR reads. The repertoire holds about 80,000 distinct CDR3 sequences, with approximately 96% as singletons. The sequencing input was CD8+ T cells from PBMCs. These receptors were obtained from a human donor with Susac syndrome.

V gene TRBV15 combines with J gene TRBJ1-6, with D perhaps matching TRBD1 (6 bases). Looked up from germline, CDR1 is LNHNV and CDR2 is YYDKDF (reference sequence). CDR3 length: 15 residues. V lost 1 base and J 5 bases, leaving 9 bases between the germline ends. The CDR3 DNA is TGTGCCACCAGCAGAGTCTCAGGGGATAATTCACCCCTCCACTTT. This gives the protein CATSRVSGDNSPLHF. Variable domain in full (rest from reference TRBV15 and TRBJ1-6): DAMVIQNPRYQVTQFGKPVTLSCSQTLNHNVMYWYQQKSSQAPKLLFHYYDKDFNNEADTPDNFQSRRPNTSFCFLDIRSPGLGDTAMYLCATSRVSGDNSPLHFGNGTRLTVT.

The chain carries TRBV20-1 and TRBJ1-1; D gene uncertain. The CDR3 covers 13 residues. Germline CDR1 reads DFQATT; CDR2 reads SNEGSKA (reference sequence). V dropped 1 base and J dropped 6 bases, with 12 bases sitting between them. The CDR3 coding sequence is TGCAGTGCTAGAGGACCCGGCGAGGCTGAAGCTTTCTTT. Translated: CSARGPGEAEAFF.

This rearrangement joins TRBV7-9 to TRBJ2-7; TRBD2 might be the D (6 bases). Germline values: CDR1 SEHNR, CDR2 FQNEAQ (reference sequence). The CDR3 spans 12 residues. Trimming left V 4 bases short and J 13 bases short, with 17 bases between. DNA of the CDR3: TGTGCCAGCAGCTCGATTGGCGGGGAAAGATACTTC. Translation: CASSSIGGERYF.

This chain connects TRBV29-1 to TRBJ2-7, with unresolved D. Trimming removed 3 bases at V and 5 bases at J, with 14 bases between. The V gene's germline CDR1 is SQVTM and CDR2 ANQGSEA. CDR3 length: 13 residues. CDR3 loop: CSVDPRAAHEQYV. The CDR3 DNA reads as TGCAGCGTTGATCCTAGGGCAGCTCACGAGCAGTACGTC.

The V and J genes are TRBV27 and TRBJ2-1; 9 bases agree with TRBD2. Trimming removed 6 bases from V and 9 bases from J; junction bases left unmatched: 15. The CDR3 is 16 residues long. Germline loops: CDR1 MNHEY, CDR2 SMNVEV (reference sequence). CDR3 amino acids: CASSPMVAGGPGEQFF. The CDR3 coding sequence is TGTGCCAGCAGCCCGATGGTGGCGGGAGGGCCAGGTGAGCAGTTCTTC.

The chain recombines TRBV7-8 with TRBJ1-5; a weak D match, TRBD1 (5 bases). This CDR3 is built from 14 residues. Germline CDR1 SGHVS, CDR2 FQNEAQ. V lost 5 bases and J 3 bases, leaving 11 bases between the germline ends. CDR3 loop: CASSRQWPNQPQHF. The CDR3 coding sequence is TGTGCCAGCAGCCGACAGTGGCCCAATCAGCCCCAGCATTTT.

This rearrangement joins TRBV20-1 to TRBJ2-7; 7 bases match TRBD1. CDR1 is DFQATT, CDR2 SNEGSKA, per germline (reference sequence). With V trimmed by 6 bases and J by 8 bases, 7 bases remained unmatched. The CDR3 extends over 11 amino acids. CDR3 region: CSAPGGVKQYF. In DNA form, the CDR3 reads TGCAGTGCACCAGGGGGAGTAAAGCAGTACTTC.

The V call is TRBV29-1, the J call TRBJ1-2, with D tentatively TRBD1 (5 bases). Germline V lookup: CDR1 SQVTM, CDR2 ANQGSEA. Trimming cost V 1 base and J 6 bases, with 18 bases left between them. This CDR3 contains 15 residues. CDR3 protein: CSVEAVDSQGNGYTF. CDR3 nucleotide sequence: TGCAGCGTTGAAGCCGTCGACAGCCAGGGAAATGGCTACACCTTC.

The rearrangement links TRBV29-1 to TRBJ2-7, with 11 bases matching TRBD2. After removal of 6 bases from V and 4 bases from J, the junction contained 5 bases not matched to a gene. Germline CDR1 SQVTM, CDR2 ANQGSEA. This CDR3 has 13 amino acids. CDR3 region: CSVVVAGGYEQYF. As DNA, the CDR3 is TGCAGCGTCGTAGTAGCGGGAGGGTACGAGCAGTACTTC.

This chain connects TRBV20-1 to TRBJ2-2; no firm D call. V was clipped by 7 bases and J by 6 bases, with 3 bases between them. Germline V gene data show CDR1 as DFQATT and CDR2 as SNEGSKA (reference sequence). There are 9 residues in the CDR3. The CDR3: CSGAGELFF. CDR3 DNA: TGCAGTGGAGCCGGGGAGCTGTTTTTT.

This chain links TRBV13 with TRBJ2-3, with TRBD1 matching 10 bases. The CDR3 is made up of 14 amino acids. V shed 4 bases and J 14 bases; nucleotides not matched to a gene: 12. Germline assignment: CDR1 PRHDT and CDR2 FYEKMQ (reference sequence). CDR3 bases: TGTGCCAGCAGCTCACGGGACGGGGACAGGGGAGGGTATTTT. Its translation: CASSSRDGDRGGYF. Full variable domain (rest looked up from reference TRBV13 and TRBJ2-3): AAGVIQSPRHLIKEKRETATLKCYPIPRHDTVYWYQQGPGQDPQFLISFYEKMQSDKGSIPDRFSAQQFSDYHSELNMSSLELGDSALYFCASSSRDGDRGGYFGPGTRLTVL.

The genes are TRBV4-2 and TRBJ2-3; 9 bases map to TRBD2. V lost 1 base, J lost 5 bases, and 13 bases stayed unmatched. The CDR3 loop spans 18 amino acids. The V gene's germline CDR1 is LGHNA and CDR2 YNFKEQ. In nucleotides, the CDR3 is TGTGCCAGCAGCCAAGCTTCCCGACTAGCGGATGTTAGAGATACGCAGTATTTT. Its protein is CASSQASRLADVRDTQYF.